This TCR beta chain was identified during a study of blood T cell repertoires in COVID-19. About the study: COVID-19 samples from acute and convalescent phases originated in the United States, Italy and Spain.

The CDR3 is 14 residues long. J gave up 0 bases and V 4 bases, and 1 base lay outside the gene matches. Germline loops: CDR1 SGHRS, CDR2 YFSETQ. The repertoire was sequenced with immunoSEQ multiplex PCR; TCRdb's copy has only in-frame clones and lacks some. The sample holds more than 50,000 clones, 85% to 90% seen once. Sequencing used peripheral blood. The chain uses TRBV5-1 and TRBJ1-1; 9 positions agree with TRBD1. The TCR originated in a man between 60 and 70 years old with active COVID-19. Here the CDR3 DNA reads TGCGCCAGCAGCGGGACAGGGTTGAACACTGAAGCTTTCTTT. Translation gives CASSGTGLNTEAFF.